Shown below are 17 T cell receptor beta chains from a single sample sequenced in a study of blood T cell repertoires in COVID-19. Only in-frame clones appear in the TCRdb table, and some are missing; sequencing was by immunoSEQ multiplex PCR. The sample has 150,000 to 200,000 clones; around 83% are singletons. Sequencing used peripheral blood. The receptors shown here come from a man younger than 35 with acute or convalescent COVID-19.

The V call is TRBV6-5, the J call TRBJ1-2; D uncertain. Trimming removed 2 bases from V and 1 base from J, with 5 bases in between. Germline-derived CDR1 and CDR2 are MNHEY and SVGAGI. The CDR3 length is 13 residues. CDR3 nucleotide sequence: TGTGCCAGCAGTTACGAGGGTAACTATGGCTACACCTTC. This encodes CASSYEGNYGYTF.

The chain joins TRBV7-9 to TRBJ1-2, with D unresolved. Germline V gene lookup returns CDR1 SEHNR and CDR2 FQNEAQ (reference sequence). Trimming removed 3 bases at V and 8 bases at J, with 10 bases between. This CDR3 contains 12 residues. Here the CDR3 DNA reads TGTGCCAGCAGCTTTGAGTCCACCGGCTACACCTTC. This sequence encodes CASSFESTGYTF.

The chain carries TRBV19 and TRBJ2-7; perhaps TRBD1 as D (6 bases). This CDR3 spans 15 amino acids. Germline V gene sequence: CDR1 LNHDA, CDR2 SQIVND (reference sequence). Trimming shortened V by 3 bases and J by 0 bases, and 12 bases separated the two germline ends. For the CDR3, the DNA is TGTGCCAGTAGTATGACTGGCAGGGGCTCCTACGAGCAGTACTTC. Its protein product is CASSMTGRGSYEQYF. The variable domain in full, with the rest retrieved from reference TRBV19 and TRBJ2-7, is DGGITQSPKYLFRKEGQNVTLSCEQNLNHDAMYWYRQDPGQGLRLIYYSQIVNDFQKGDIAEGYSVSREKKESFPLTVTSAQKNPTAFYLCASSMTGRGSYEQYFGPGTRLTVT.

CDR3 protein: CASSLQGAGVYTEAFF. The CDR3 region has the DNA TGTGCCAGCAGTCTACAGGGGGCCGGGGTATACACTGAAGCTTTCTTT. The J gene is TRBJ1-1, the V gene TRBV2; 9 bases map to TRBD1. CDR3 length: 16 residues. Germline lookup yields CDR1 SNHLY and CDR2 FYNNEI. J gave up 3 bases and V 5 bases, and 10 bases lay outside the gene matches. Together with reference TRBV2 and TRBJ1-1, the CDR3 gives the full variable domain: EPEVTQTPSHQVTQMGQEVILRCVPISNHLYFYWYRQILGQKVEFLVSFYNNEISEKSEIFDDQFSVERPDGSNFTLKIRSTKLEDSAMYFCASSLQGAGVYTEAFFGQGTRLTVV.

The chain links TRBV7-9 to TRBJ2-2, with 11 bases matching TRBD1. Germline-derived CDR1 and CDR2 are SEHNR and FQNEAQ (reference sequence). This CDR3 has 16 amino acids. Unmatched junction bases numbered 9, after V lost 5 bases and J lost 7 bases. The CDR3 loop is CASSPSGQGAFGELFF. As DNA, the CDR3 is TGTGCCAGCAGCCCCTCCGGACAGGGGGCCTTCGGGGAGCTGTTTTTT.

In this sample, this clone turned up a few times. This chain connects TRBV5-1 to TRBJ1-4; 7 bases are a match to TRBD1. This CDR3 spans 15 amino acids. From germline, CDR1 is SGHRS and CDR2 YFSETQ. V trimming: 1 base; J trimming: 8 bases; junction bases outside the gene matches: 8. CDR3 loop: CASSLTRDRDEKLFF. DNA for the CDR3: TGCGCCAGCAGCTTGACCCGAGACAGGGACGAAAAACTGTTTTTT.

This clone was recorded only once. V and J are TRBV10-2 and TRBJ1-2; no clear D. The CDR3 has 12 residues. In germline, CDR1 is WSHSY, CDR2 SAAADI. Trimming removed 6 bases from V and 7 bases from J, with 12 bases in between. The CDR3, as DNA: TGCGCCAGCAGCGGCCAGGTTCCTGGCTACACCTTC. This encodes CASSGQVPGYTF.

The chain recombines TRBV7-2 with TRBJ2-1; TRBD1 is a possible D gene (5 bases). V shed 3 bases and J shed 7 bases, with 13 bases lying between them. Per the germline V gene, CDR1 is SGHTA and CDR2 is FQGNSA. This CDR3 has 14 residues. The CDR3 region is CASSLAGIGNEQFF. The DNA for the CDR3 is TGTGCCAGCAGCTTGGCAGGGATTGGGAATGAGCAGTTCTTC.

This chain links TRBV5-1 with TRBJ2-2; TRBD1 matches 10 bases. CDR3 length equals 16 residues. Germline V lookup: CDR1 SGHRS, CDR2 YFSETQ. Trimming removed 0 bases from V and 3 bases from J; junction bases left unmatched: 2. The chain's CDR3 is CASSLVDRGYTGELFF. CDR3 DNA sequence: TGCGCCAGCAGCTTGGTGGACAGGGGGTACACCGGGGAGCTGTTTTTT.

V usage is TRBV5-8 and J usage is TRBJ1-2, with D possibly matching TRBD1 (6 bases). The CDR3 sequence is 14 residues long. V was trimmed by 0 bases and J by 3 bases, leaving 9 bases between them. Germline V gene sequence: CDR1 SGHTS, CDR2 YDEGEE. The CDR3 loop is CASSLVGAHYGYTF. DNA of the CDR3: TGTGCCAGCAGCTTGGTGGGGGCCCACTATGGCTACACCTTC.

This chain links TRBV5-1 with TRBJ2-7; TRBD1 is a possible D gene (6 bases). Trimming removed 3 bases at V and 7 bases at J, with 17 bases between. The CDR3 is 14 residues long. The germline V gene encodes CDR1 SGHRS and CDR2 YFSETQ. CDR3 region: CASSWSPEDREQYF. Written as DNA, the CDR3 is TGCGCCAGCAGCTGGTCCCCCGAAGACAGGGAGCAGTACTTC.

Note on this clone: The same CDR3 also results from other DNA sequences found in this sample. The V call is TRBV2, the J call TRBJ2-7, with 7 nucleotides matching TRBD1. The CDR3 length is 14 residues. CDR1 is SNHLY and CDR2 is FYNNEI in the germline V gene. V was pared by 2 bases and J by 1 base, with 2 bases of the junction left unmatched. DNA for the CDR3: TGTGCCAGCAGTGAACAGGGGGAATCCTACGAGCAGTACTTC. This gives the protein CASSEQGESYEQYF.

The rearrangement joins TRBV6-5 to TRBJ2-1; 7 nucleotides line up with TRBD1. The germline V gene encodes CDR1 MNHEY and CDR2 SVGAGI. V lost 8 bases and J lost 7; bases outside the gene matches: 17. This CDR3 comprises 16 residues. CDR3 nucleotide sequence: TGTGCCAGCCGTAACTCAAACAGGGGTCTGAAAAATGAGCAGTTCTTC. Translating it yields CASRNSNRGLKNEQFF.

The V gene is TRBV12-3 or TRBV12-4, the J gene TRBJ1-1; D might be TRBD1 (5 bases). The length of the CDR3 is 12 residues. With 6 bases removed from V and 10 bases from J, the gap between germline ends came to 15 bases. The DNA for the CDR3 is TGTGCCAGCAGACGACTGACAGAGCGAGCTTTCTTT. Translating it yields CASRRLTERAFF.

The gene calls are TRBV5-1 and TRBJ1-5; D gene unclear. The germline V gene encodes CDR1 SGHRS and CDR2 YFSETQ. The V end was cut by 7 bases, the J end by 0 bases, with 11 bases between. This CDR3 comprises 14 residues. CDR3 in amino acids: CASAPEYSNQPQHF. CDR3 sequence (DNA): TGCGCCAGCGCCCCGGAGTATAGCAATCAGCCCCAGCATTTT. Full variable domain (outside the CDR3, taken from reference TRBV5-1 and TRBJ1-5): KAGVTQTPRYLIKTRGQQVTLSCSPISGHRSVSWYQQTPGQGLQFLFEYFSETQRNKGNFPGRFSGRQFSNSRSEMNVSTLELGDSALYLCASAPEYSNQPQHFGDGTRLSIL.

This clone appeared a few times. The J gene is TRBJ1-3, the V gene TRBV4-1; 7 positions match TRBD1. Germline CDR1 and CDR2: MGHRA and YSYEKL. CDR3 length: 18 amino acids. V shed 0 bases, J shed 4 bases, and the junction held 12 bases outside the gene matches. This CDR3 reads CASSQDLTPGGRGNTIYF. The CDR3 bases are TGCGCCAGCAGCCAAGATTTAACGCCAGGGGGTAGGGGAAACACCATATATTTT.

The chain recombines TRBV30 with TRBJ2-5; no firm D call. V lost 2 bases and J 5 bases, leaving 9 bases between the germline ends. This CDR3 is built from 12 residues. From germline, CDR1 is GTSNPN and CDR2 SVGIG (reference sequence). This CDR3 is CAWSPGSETQYF. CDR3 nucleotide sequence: TGTGCCTGGAGTCCAGGTTCGGAGACCCAGTACTTC.